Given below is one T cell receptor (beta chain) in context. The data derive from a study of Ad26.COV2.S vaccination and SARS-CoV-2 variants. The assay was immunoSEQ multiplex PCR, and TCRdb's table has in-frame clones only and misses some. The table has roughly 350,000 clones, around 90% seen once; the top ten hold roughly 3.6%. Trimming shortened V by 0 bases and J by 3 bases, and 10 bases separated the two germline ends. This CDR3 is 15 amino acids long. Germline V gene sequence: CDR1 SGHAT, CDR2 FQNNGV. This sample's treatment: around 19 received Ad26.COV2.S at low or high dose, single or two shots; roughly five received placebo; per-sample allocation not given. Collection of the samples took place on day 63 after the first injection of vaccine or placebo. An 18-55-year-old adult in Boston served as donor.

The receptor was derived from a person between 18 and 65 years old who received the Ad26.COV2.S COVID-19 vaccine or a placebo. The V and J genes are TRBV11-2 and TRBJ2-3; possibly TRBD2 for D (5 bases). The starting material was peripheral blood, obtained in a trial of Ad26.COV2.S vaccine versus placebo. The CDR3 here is CASSLDRGPTDTQYF. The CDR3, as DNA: TGTGCCAGCAGCTTAGATCGGGGTCCGACAGATACGCAGTATTTT. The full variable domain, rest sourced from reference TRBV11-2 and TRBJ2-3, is EAGVAQSPRYKIIEKRQSVAFWCNPISGHATLYWYQQILGQGPKLLIQFQNNGVVDDSQLPKDRFSAERLKGVDSTLKIQPAKLEDSAVYLCASSLDRGPTDTQYFGPGTRLTVL.